This is a list of T cell receptor beta chains from one sample in a study of Graves' ophthalmopathy and Graves' hyperthyroidism. One entry per CDR3 protein results from TCRdb running MiXCR on the multiplex PCR reads. The sample comprises 500,000 to 700,000 distinct CDR3 sequences, approximately 35% of which are singletons, and 4% to 5% rests with the top ten. Sequenced material: peripheral blood or thyroid tissue (not recorded which). These receptors were collected from an adult man with Graves' hyperthyroidism. The CDR3 runs from the conserved cysteine through the conserved F or W. A D gene is named only where the DNA matches it firmly. Clone size is not always given. Where it is, it says once, few, many or a class for expanded clones.

TRBD1,TRBV10-3,.,TRBJ2-7,TGTGCCATCAGTGATGGGACAGGGTATACGGGCTACGAGCAGTACTTC,CAISDGTGYTGYEQYF
.,TRBV19,.,TRBJ2-5,TGTGCCAGTAGTATAAACAAGGAGGCCCAGTACTTC,CASSINKEAQYF
.,TRBV5-1,many,TRBJ1-6,TGCGCCAGCAGCTTGGCCGGGGCAACTTCACCCCTCCACTTT,CASSLAGATSPLHF
TRBD1,TRBV7-2,.,TRBJ2-5,TGTGCCAGCAGCACCGGACAGGGGGGAATTGGGGAGACCCAGTACTTC,CASSTGQGGIGETQYF
.,TRBV10-2,many,TRBJ1-1,TGCGCCAGCAACGAGCAGGGGTTTTCAACTGAAGCTTTCTTT,CASNEQGFSTEAFF
.,TRBV6-5,.,TRBJ1-4,TGTGCCAGCAAGGGGGATGCAACTAATGAAAAACTGTTTTTT,CASKGDATNEKLFF
.,TRBV7-8,.,TRBJ1-3,TGTGCCAGCAGCCCCCCTAGGAGATTACAGGGCTCTGGAAACACCATATATTTT,CASSPPRRLQGSGNTIYF
.,TRBV2,many,TRBJ1-2,TGTGCCAGCAGTGGTGCGGCCCTGGGCTATGGCTACACCTTC,CASSGAALGYGYTF
.,TRBV7-9,many,TRBJ1-1,TGTGCCAGCAGCTTATCTCTCACAGGGATTGAAGCTTTCTTT,CASSLSLTGIEAFF
TRBD2,TRBV12-3/TRBV12-4,many,TRBJ2-7,TGTGCCAGCAGTTTTGGAGCGGGAGTCGGGTACGAGCAGTACTTC,CASSFGAGVGYEQYF
.,TRBV2,.,TRBJ2-1,TGTGCCAGCAGCGCAACTACTGGCCACAATGAGCAGTTCTTC,CASSATTGHNEQFF
TRBD2,TRBV7-2,many,TRBJ2-5,TGTGCCAGCAGGAGGACTAGCGGGAGTTGGGAGACCCAGTACTTC,CASRRTSGSWETQYF
.,TRBV29-1,.,TRBJ2-7,TGCAGCTTGGACTTCCCGAGCTCCTACGAGCAGTACTTC,CSLDFPSSYEQYF
TRBD1,TRBV7-2,.,TRBJ1-4,TGTGCCAGCAGCCGACGGACAGGGACACAAAAACTGTTTTTT,CASSRRTGTQKLFF
.,TRBV24-1,few,TRBJ2-2,TGTGCCAGCAGTGCCCGGGCCCCGGGGACCGGGGAGCTGTTTTTT,CASSARAPGTGELFF
.,TRBV29-1,.,TRBJ2-1,TGCAGCGCCACTGCCTACCGACACAACGGGCACAATGAGCAGTTCTTC,CSATAYRHNGHNEQFF
TRBD2,TRBV5-1,many,TRBJ2-7,TGCGCCAGCAGCTTCTCTTCGTGGGCGGGAGGAACCTACGAGCAGTACTTC,CASSFSSWAGGTYEQYF
TRBD2,TRBV7-9,few,TRBJ2-1,TGTGCCAGCAGACTAGCGGGAGTGAGGCATGAGCAGTTCTTC,CASRLAGVRHEQFF
.,TRBV5-5,.,TRBJ1-3,TGTGCCAGCAGCTTGGGACGATACTCTGGAAACACCATATATTTT,CASSLGRYSGNTIYF
.,TRBV12-3/TRBV12-4,.,TRBJ1-2,TGTGCCAGCAGCCTCAGCGGTGGCTGTGGCTACACCTTC,CASSLSGGCGYTF
.,TRBV10-3,.,TRBJ1-3,TGTGCCATCAGTCCCGGGAGCTCTGGAAACACCATATATTTT,CAISPGSSGNTIYF
TRBD1,TRBV5-1,many,TRBJ1-2,TGCGCCAGCAGCCCCGGGACAGGGATCTATGGCTACACCTTC,CASSPGTGIYGYTF
.,TRBV7-9,.,TRBJ2-7,TGTGCCAGCAGCCAAGTGGGCAGCGGGCCTAATTCCTACGAGCAGTACTTC,CASSQVGSGPNSYEQYF
.,TRBV28,many,TRBJ1-5,TGTGCCAGCAGTTTAATAGGGGGAGGTCAGCCCCAGCATTTT,CASSLIGGGQPQHF
TRBD1,TRBV19,few,TRBJ1-6,TGTGCCAGTAGTAAAAGACCGCAGGGGGCGAGTCCGGGTTCACCCCTCCACTTT,CASSKRPQGASPGSPLHF
.,TRBV7-9,few,TRBJ2-7,TGTGCCAGCAGCACACCCCCCAGGAGGAACTCCTACGAGCAGTACTTC,CASSTPPRRNSYEQYF
.,TRBV7-9,many,TRBJ1-1,TGTGCCAGCAGCTTAACCAGGGTTGGCACTGAAGCTTTCTTT,CASSLTRVGTEAFF
.,TRBV18,.,TRBJ1-2,TGTGCCAGCTCACCACCCGCAGGGGTCCGCTATGGCTACACCTTC,CASSPPAGVRYGYTF
.,TRBV20-1,many,TRBJ2-2,TGCAGTGCTAGAGGAGGGAACACCGGGGAGCTGTTTTTT,CSARGGNTGELFF
.,TRBV2,few,TRBJ1-1,TGTGCCAGCAGTGTCACCTGGGCGGTGAACACTGAAGCTTTCTTT,CASSVTWAVNTEAFF
TRBD1,TRBV5-1,many,TRBJ2-5,TGCGCCAGCAGTTGGTCTCGCGACAGGGTTGGCCAAGAGACCCAGTACTTC,CASSWSRDRVGQETQYF
.,TRBV6-5,many,TRBJ1-1,TGTGCCAGCAGCGAGACAGTGAACACTGAAGCTTTCTTT,CASSETVNTEAFF
.,TRBV19,many,TRBJ1-1,TGTGCCAGTAGTATCCCGACAGGAGGGACGACTGAAGCTTTCTTT,CASSIPTGGTTEAFF
TRBD2,TRBV29-1,.,TRBJ2-5,TGCAGCGGGAGTAGCGGGAGAAGTGAGACCCAGTACTTC,CSGSSGRSETQYF
.,TRBV12-5,.,TRBJ1-5,TGTGCTAGTGGTTTGTTGGCGGACCTTTATAGCAATCAGCCCCAGCATTTT,CASGLLADLYSNQPQHF
TRBD1,TRBV6-4,.,TRBJ2-6,TGTGCCAGCAGTGACCCTACAGGGGCTGGGGCCAACGTCCTGACTTTC,CASSDPTGAGANVLTF
TRBD1,TRBV10-1,many,TRBJ1-2,TGCGCCAGCAGTGAGGCAGGGGGACGATATGGCTACACCTTC,CASSEAGGRYGYTF
.,TRBV7-2,.,TRBJ2-7,TGTGCCAGCAGCTTAACTCAGGGACACCGCCGCGAGCAGTACTTC,CASSLTQGHRREQYF
.,TRBV5-6,many,TRBJ2-7,TGTGCCAGCAGCTTGGGGGCGGGACAGCGCACCTACGAGCAGTACTTC,CASSLGAGQRTYEQYF
.,TRBV6-6,.,TRBJ1-4,TGTGCCAGCACCCCGAAATGGGGAACTAATGAAAAACTGTTTTTT,CASTPKWGTNEKLFF
.,TRBV9,many,TRBJ2-7,TGTGCCAGCAGCGTAGACGGCAAACCCCCCTACGAGCAGTACTTC,CASSVDGKPPYEQYF
.,TRBV2,.,TRBJ1-4,TGTGCCACAAGCCCCCCACCAGGAGAGGATAATGAAAAACTGTTTTTT,CATSPPPGEDNEKLFF
.,TRBV24-1,.,TRBJ1-5,TGTGCCACCAGAGACAGGCTGGGGAATCAGCCCCAGCATTTT,CATRDRLGNQPQHF
TRBD1,TRBV28,.,TRBJ1-5,TGTGCCAGCGGCATCGACAGGGATGGCAATCAGCCCCAGCATTTT,CASGIDRDGNQPQHF
.,TRBV6-5,many,TRBJ1-3,TGTGCCAGCAGTCGCGGGACTGGCACTGGAAACACCATATATTTT,CASSRGTGTGNTIYF